These 20 T cell receptor beta chains were sequenced from one sample in a study of blood T cell repertoires in COVID-19. TCRdb's table, derived via immunoSEQ multiplex PCR, lists solely in-frame clones and lacks some. Among 200,000 to 250,000 clones, about 90% were seen once, and the ten largest hold roughly 2.5%. The sequenced material came from peripheral blood. The origin of the receptors is a woman aged 55-69 years with acute or convalescent COVID-19.

CDR3 sequence reads: CASSASGTGGTEAFF. CDR3 nucleotide sequence: TGCGCCAGCAGCGCGTCCGGGACAGGGGGCACTGAAGCTTTCTTT. V is TRBV5-1 and J is TRBJ1-1; 11 nucleotides align to TRBD1. Trimming cost V 4 bases and J 4 bases; bases outside gene matches: 6. This CDR3 is built from 15 residues. The germline CDR1 and CDR2 sequences are SGHRS and YFSETQ.

This rearrangement joins TRBV9 to TRBJ1-6, with D possibly matching TRBD1 (6 bases). The CDR3 loop spans 14 amino acids. V was shortened by 3 bases and J by 4 bases, with 8 bases between the two germline ends. Germline CDR1 reads SGDLS; CDR2 reads YYNGEE. CDR3 sequence: CASSADSYNSPLHF. The CDR3 DNA follows: TGTGCCAGCAGCGCGGACAGTTATAATTCACCCCTCCACTTT.

The chain links TRBV5-1 to TRBJ1-4, with TRBD1 matching over 8 bases. The CDR3 contains 16 residues. CDR1 is SGHRS, CDR2 YFSETQ, per germline. V dropped 0 bases and J dropped 5; count of bases not matched to a gene: 6. For the CDR3, the DNA is TGCGCCAGCAGCTTGGGCGGACAGGGCATGAATGAAAAACTGTTTTTT. It is translated as CASSLGGQGMNEKLFF.

This chain connects TRBV7-2 to TRBJ1-5; D uncertain. This CDR3 spans 15 amino acids. Germline values: CDR1 SGHTA, CDR2 FQGNSA. Deletions cut 3 bases from V and 6 bases from J, with 15 bases between. CDR3 DNA: TGTGCCAGCAGCTTTCGCGCGGGTCGGGGTCAGCCCCAGCATTTT. Translated: CASSFRAGRGQPQHF.

This chain connects TRBV6-5 to TRBJ2-7; no reliable D call. V lost 8 bases and J 4 bases, leaving 15 bases between the germline ends. Germline CDR1 reads MNHEY; CDR2 reads SVGAGI. The CDR3 has 13 amino acids. The CDR3, as DNA: TGTGCCAGCTCCCCAGGCTCTTCTTACGAGCAGTACTTC. Its protein product is CASSPGSSYEQYF.

This clone was counted once. This chain joins TRBV6-2 or TRBV6-3 and TRBJ1-5, with a tentative D call TRBD1 (5 bases). Trimming shortened V by 7 bases and J by 1 base, and 17 bases separated the two germline ends. Germline CDR1 MNHEY, CDR2 SVGEGT. CDR3 length: 16 amino acids. The CDR3 reads CASTPTGGLSNQPQHF. Written as DNA, the CDR3 is TGTGCCAGCACCCCTACCGGGGGACTCAGCAATCAGCCCCAGCATTTT.

The chain has TRBV4-3 and TRBJ2-3; 11 bases map to TRBD1. The CDR3 covers 18 residues. Germline CDR1 is LGHNA and CDR2 is YSLEER. V gave up 2 bases and J gave up 1 base; unmatched junction bases: 8. DNA for the CDR3: TGCGCCAGCAGCCAATTGATATTGGGACAGGGGGGCACAGATACGCAGTATTTT. It yields the protein CASSQLILGQGGTDTQYF.

The sample holds one count of this clone. This chain connects TRBV19 to TRBJ1-1; 7 bases are shared with TRBD1. Trimming at V came to 4 bases and at J to 5 bases, leaving 10 bases not matched to a gene. The CDR3 loop spans 15 amino acids. The germline CDR1 and CDR2 sequences are LNHDA and SQIVND (reference sequence). CDR3 bases: TGTGCCAGTAGTAGCAGGGGGGTGTCATATACTGAAGCTTTCTTT. This encodes CASSSRGVSYTEAFF.

In this sample, this clone turned up a few times. The J gene is TRBJ1-1, the V gene TRBV10-3, with 7 bases matching TRBD1. The trim removed 4 bases at V and 4 bases at J, leaving 9 bases unmatched. CDR3 length: 15 residues. Germline V gene data show CDR1 as ENHRY and CDR2 as SYGVKD. This CDR3 reads CAISGETGLGTEAFF. Written as DNA, the CDR3 is TGTGCCATCAGTGGGGAGACAGGGTTGGGCACTGAAGCTTTCTTT.

The rearrangement uses TRBV19 and TRBJ1-6; 10 bases map to TRBD1. Germline CDR1 is LNHDA and CDR2 is SQIVND (reference sequence). The J segment lost 6 bases and the V segment lost 4 bases, leaving 6 bases of the junction unmatched. This CDR3 spans 16 amino acids. The CDR3 sequence is CASSTDRGLFNSPLHF. The CDR3 nucleotides are TGTGCCAGTAGTACCGACAGGGGGCTGTTTAATTCACCCCTCCACTTT. The variable domain in full, with the rest retrieved from reference TRBV19 and TRBJ1-6, is DGGITQSPKYLFRKEGQNVTLSCEQNLNHDAMYWYRQDPGQGLRLIYYSQIVNDFQKGDIAEGYSVSREKKESFPLTVTSAQKNPTAFYLCASSTDRGLFNSPLHFGNGTRLTVT.

This clone has a handful of counts. The chain combines TRBV29-1 with TRBJ1-2, with 8 bases fitting TRBD1. V was pared by 1 base and J by 4 bases, with 11 bases of the junction left unmatched. Germline CDR1 reads SQVTM; CDR2 reads ANQGSEA. CDR3 length equals 16 residues. CDR3 DNA sequence: TGCAGCGTTGAAGGTCACCAGGGGGCGCGAAGCTATGGCTACACCTTC. Translating it yields CSVEGHQGARSYGYTF.

The chain combines TRBV7-2 with TRBJ1-5; TRBD1 agrees at 7 bases. From germline, CDR1 is SGHTA and CDR2 FQGNSA. Trimming took 2 bases from V and 2 from J; bases not matched to a gene: 6. This CDR3 is 16 amino acids long. The CDR3 here is CASSLRSGTGNQPQHF. CDR3 DNA sequence: TGTGCCAGCAGCTTAAGGTCCGGGACAGGCAATCAGCCCCAGCATTTT.

This chain links TRBV27 with TRBJ1-1; possibly TRBD1 for D (5 bases). Germline V gives CDR1 MNHEY, CDR2 SMNVEV (reference sequence). V lost 8 bases and J lost 1, with 11 bases in between. The CDR3 runs 13 residues. As DNA, the CDR3 is TGTGCCAGCCGTAATCAGGGGAACACTGAAGCTTTCTTT. Its protein product is CASRNQGNTEAFF.

V and J are TRBV28 and TRBJ1-1; perhaps TRBD1 as D (6 bases). The V end lost 5 bases, the J end lost 5 bases, and 21 bases lay between the germline ends. The germline gives CDR1 MDHEN, CDR2 SYDVKM. This CDR3 region has 16 residues. The chain's CDR3 is CASSQLGGLYYTEAFF. Here the CDR3 DNA reads TGTGCCAGCAGTCAATTGGGGGGGCTTTATTATACTGAAGCTTTCTTT.

There are a few counts of this clone. The chain recombines TRBV28 with TRBJ1-1, with D possibly TRBD1 on 6 matching bases. The germline gives CDR1 MDHEN, CDR2 SYDVKM. The CDR3 is made up of 13 amino acids. Trimming left V 10 bases short and J 1 base short, with 13 bases between. The CDR3 protein is CAIRGGRNTEAFF. The CDR3 DNA follows: TGTGCCATCCGGGGGGGGCGGAACACTGAAGCTTTCTTT.

This clone was observed a few times. The chain is built from TRBV6-5 and TRBJ1-5; 8 nucleotides match TRBD1. The length of the CDR3 is 15 residues. Looked up from germline, CDR1 is MNHEY and CDR2 is SVGAGI. The J segment lost 2 bases and the V segment lost 8 bases, leaving 8 bases of the junction unmatched. CDR3 residues: CASLLQTGGNQPQHF. The DNA for the CDR3 is TGTGCCAGCCTCCTACAGACAGGGGGCAATCAGCCCCAGCATTTT.

This clone was counted only a few times. This chain links TRBV5-8 with TRBJ1-2, with TRBD1 identical over 8 bases. The CDR3 totals 14 residues. J lost 7 bases, V lost 4 bases, and 9 bases had no gene match. Germline V CDR1 and CDR2: SGHTS, YDEGEE. CDR3 sequence: CASSPRQGALGYTF. The DNA of the CDR3 is TGTGCCAGCAGCCCCCGTCAGGGGGCGCTTGGCTACACCTTC.

The chain employs TRBV12-5 and TRBJ1-1, with a possible D match to TRBD1 (5 bases). The V end lost 0 bases, the J end lost 0 bases, and 8 bases lay between the germline ends. The length of the CDR3 is 15 residues. Germline lookup yields CDR1 LGHNT and CDR2 FRNRAP. CDR3 in amino acids: CASGLVLTVNTEAFF. The CDR3 DNA reads TGTGCTAGTGGTTTGGTTCTGACAGTGAACACTGAAGCTTTCTTT.

CDR3 residues: CASRLTNTQYQETQYF. In nucleotides, the CDR3 is TGTGCCAGCAGACTAACCAACACCCAATACCAAGAGACCCAGTACTTC. The V gene is TRBV6-6, the J gene TRBJ2-5; D remains ambiguous. The CDR3 loop spans 16 amino acids. Trimming shortened V by 6 bases and J by 0 bases, and 17 bases separated the two germline ends. CDR1 is MNHNY, CDR2 SVGAGI, per germline (reference sequence).

At least ten counts were recorded for this clone. The chain employs TRBV14 and TRBJ2-1; maybe TRBD1 (6 bases). V dropped 4 bases and J dropped 2 bases, with 18 bases sitting between them. The germline CDR1 and CDR2 sequences are SGHDN and FVKESK. This CDR3 spans 17 amino acids. The CDR3 region is CASSPARRDTTYNEQFF. The DNA of the CDR3 is TGTGCCAGCAGCCCTGCGAGAAGGGACACCACCTACAATGAGCAGTTCTTC.